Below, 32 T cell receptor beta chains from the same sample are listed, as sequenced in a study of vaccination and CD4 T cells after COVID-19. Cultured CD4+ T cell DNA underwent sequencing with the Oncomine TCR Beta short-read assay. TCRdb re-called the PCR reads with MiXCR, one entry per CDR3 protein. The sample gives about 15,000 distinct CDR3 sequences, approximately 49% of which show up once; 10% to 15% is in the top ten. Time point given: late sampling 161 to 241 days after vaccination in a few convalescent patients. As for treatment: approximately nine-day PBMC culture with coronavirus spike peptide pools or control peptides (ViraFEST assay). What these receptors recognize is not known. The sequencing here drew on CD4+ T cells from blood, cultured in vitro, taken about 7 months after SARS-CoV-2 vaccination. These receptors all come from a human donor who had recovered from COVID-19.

The CDR3 nucleotides read TGTGCCAGCACTCACAGGGATCGTGTAGCTGGCTACACCTTC. Its translation: CASTHRDRVAGYTF. This chain uses TRBV6-1 with TRBJ1-2, with D perhaps TRBD1 (6 bases). Germline V CDR1 and CDR2: MNHNS, SASEGT. The CDR3 is 14 residues long. Trimming stripped 7 bases from V and 7 bases from J, with 19 bases between.

CDR3 sequence (DNA): TGTGCCAGTAGACAGGGTCGTGGCTATGGCTACACCTTC. Protein: CASRQGRGYGYTF. The chain employs TRBV19 and TRBJ1-2; tentatively, D is TRBD1 (6 bases). Germline assignment: CDR1 LNHDA and CDR2 SQIVND (reference sequence). This CDR3 has 13 amino acids. Trimming pared 6 bases from V and 4 bases from J, leaving 12 bases between. The variable domain in full, completed from reference TRBV19 and TRBJ1-2, reads DGGITQSPKYLFRKEGQNVTLSCEQNLNHDAMYWYRQDPGQGLRLIYYSQIVNDFQKGDIAEGYSVSREKKESFPLTVTSAQKNPTAFYLCASRQGRGYGYTFGSGTRLTVV.

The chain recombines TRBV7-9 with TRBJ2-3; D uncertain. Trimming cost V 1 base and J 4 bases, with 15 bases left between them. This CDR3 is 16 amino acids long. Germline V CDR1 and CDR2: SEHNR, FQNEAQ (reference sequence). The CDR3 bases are TGTGCCAGCAGCTTAGATAGGCGTGCGGTCGCAGATACGCAGTATTTT. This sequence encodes CASSLDRRAVADTQYF.

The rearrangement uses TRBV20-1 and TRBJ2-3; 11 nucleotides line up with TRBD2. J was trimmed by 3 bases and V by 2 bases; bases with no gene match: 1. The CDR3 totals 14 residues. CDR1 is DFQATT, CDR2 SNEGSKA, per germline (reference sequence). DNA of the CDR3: TGCAGTGCTAGAATAGCGGGGGGGACAGATACGCAGTATTTT. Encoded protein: CSARIAGGTDTQYF.

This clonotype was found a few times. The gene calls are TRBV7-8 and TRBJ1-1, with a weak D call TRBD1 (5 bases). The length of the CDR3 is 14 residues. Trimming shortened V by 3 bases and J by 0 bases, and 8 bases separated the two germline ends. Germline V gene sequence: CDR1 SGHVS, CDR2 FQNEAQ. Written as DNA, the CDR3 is TGTGCCAGCAGCTTGAGGGGCCTGAACACTGAAGCTTTCTTT. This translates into CASSLRGLNTEAFF.

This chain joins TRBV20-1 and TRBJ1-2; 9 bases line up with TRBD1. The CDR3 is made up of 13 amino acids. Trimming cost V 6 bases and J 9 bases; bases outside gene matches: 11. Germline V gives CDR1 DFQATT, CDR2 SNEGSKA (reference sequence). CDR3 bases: TGCAGTGCGTTACAGGGGGCTGGGTATCGCTACACCTTC. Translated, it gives CSALQGAGYRYTF.

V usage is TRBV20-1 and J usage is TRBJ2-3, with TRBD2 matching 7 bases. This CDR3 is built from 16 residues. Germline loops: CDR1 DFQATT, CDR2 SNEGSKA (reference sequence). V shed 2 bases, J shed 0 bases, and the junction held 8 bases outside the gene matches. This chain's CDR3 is CSARCASGSSTDTQYF. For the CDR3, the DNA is TGCAGTGCTAGATGTGCTAGCGGTTCTAGCACAGATACGCAGTATTTT.

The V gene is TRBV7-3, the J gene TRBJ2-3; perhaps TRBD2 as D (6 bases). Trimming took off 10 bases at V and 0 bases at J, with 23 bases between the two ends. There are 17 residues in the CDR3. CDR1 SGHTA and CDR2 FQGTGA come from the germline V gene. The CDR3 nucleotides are TGTGCCACCGCACCTGGCCCACTAGCTGCTAGCACAGATACGCAGTATTTT. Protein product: CATAPGPLAASTDTQYF.

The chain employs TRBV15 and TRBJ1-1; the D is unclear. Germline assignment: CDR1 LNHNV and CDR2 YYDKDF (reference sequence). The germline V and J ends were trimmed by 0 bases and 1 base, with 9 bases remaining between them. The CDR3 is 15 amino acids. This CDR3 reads CATSRDRKANTEAFF. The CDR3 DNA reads TGTGCCACCAGCAGAGACAGGAAAGCGAACACTGAAGCTTTCTTT.

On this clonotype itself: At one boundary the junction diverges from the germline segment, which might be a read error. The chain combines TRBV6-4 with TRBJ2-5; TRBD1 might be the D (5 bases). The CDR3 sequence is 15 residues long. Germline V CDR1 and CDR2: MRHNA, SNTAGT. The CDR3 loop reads CASSYSAQGGETQYF. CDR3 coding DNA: TGTGCCAGCAGTTACTCGGCTCAGGGTGGGGAGACCCAGTACTTC.

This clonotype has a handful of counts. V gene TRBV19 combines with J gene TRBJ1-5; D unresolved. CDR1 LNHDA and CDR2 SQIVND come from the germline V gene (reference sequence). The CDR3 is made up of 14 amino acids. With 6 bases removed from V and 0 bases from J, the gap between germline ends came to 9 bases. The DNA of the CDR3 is TGTGCCAGTAGGGTTATCTTTAGCAATCAGCCCCAGCATTTT. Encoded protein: CASRVIFSNQPQHF.

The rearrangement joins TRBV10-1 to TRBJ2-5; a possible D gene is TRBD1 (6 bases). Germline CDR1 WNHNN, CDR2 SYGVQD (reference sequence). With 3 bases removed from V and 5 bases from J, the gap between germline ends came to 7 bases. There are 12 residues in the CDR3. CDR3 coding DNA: TGCGCCAGCAGTGAACAGGGTGAGACCCAGTACTTC. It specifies CASSEQGETQYF.

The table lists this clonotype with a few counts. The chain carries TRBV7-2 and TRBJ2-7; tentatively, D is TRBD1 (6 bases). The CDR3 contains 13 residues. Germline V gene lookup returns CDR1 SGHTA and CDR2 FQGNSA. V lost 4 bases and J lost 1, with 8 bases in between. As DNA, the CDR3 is TGTGCCAGCAGCTGGGACATGTCCTACGAGCAGTACTTC. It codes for CASSWDMSYEQYF. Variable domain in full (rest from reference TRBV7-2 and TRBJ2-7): GAGVSQSPSNKVTEKGKDVELRCDPISGHTALYWYRQSLGQGLEFLIYFQGNSAPDKSGLPSDRFSAERTGGSVSTLTIQRTQQEDSAVYLCASSWDMSYEQYFGPGTRLTVT.

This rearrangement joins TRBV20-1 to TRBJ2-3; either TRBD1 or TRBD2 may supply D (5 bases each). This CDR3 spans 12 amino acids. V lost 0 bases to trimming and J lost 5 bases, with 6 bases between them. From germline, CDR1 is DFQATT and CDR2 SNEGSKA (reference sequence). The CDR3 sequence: CSARDGGDTQYF. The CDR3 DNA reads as TGCAGTGCTAGAGATGGGGGAGATACGCAGTATTTT.

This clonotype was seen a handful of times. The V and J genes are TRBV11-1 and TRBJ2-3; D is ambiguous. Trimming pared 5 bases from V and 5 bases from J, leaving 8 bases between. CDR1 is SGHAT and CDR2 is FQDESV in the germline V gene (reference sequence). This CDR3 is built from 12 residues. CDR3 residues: CASSPRVDTQYF. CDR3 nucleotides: TGTGCCAGCAGCCCCAGAGTAGATACGCAGTATTTT.

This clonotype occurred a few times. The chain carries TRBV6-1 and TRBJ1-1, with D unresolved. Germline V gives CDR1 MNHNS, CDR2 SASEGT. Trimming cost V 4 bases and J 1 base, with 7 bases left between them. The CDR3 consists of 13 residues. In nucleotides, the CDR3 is TGTGCCAGCAGTGGTTGGGGGAACACTGAAGCTTTCTTT. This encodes CASSGWGNTEAFF.

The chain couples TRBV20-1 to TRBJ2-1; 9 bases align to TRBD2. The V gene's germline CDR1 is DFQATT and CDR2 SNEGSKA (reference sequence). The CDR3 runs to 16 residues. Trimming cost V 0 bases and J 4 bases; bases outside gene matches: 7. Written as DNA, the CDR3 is TGCAGTGCTAGAGATCGAAGCGGGGGGTCATACAATGAGCAGTTCTTC. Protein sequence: CSARDRSGGSYNEQFF.

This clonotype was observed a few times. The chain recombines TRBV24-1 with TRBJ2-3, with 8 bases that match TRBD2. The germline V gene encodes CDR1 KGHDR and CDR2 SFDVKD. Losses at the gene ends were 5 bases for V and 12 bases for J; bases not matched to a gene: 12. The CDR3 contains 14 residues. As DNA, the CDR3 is TGTGCCACCAGTGCCGCCCTTGGTAGCGGGATTCAGTATTTT. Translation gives CATSAALGSGIQYF.

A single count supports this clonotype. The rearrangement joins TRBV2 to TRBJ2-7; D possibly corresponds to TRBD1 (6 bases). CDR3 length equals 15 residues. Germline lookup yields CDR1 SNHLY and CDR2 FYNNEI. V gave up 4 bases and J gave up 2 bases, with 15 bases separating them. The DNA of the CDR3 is TGTGCCAGCAGTGTGGTCTCCCGACAGGCCTACGAGCAGTACTTC. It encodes CASSVVSRQAYEQYF.

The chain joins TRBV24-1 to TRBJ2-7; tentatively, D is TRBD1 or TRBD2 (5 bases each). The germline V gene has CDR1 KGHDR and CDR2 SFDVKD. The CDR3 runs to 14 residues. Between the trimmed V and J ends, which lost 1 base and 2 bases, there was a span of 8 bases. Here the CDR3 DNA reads TGTGCCACCAGTGATTTACAGGAGGCCTACGAGCAGTACTTC. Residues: CATSDLQEAYEQYF.

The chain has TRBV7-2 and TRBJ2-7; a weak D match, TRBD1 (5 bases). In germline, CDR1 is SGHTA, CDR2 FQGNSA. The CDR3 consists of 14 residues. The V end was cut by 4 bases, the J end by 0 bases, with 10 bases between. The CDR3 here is CASSSDRTSYEQYF. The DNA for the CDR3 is TGTGCCAGCAGCTCTGACAGAACCTCCTACGAGCAGTACTTC.

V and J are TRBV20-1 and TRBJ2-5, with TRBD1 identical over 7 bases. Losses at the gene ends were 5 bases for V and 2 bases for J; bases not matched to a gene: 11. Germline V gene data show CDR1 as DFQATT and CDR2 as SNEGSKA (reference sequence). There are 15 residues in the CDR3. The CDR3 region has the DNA TGCAGTGCTGGCTCCAGGGGGTTTTGGCAAGAGACCCAGTACTTC. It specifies CSAGSRGFWQETQYF.

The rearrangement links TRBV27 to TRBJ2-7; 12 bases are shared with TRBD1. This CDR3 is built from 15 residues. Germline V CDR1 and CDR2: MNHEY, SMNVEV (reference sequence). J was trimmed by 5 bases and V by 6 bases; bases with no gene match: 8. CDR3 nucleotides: TGTGCCAGCAGCTGGGACAGGGGGCAGTTCCACGAGCAGTACTTC. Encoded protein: CASSWDRGQFHEQYF.

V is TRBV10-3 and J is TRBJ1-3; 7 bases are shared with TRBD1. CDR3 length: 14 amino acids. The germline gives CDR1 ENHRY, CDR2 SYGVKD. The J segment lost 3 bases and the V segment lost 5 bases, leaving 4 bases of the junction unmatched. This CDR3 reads CAISTRDSGNTIYF. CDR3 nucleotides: TGTGCCATCAGTACACGGGACAGTGGAAACACCATATATTTT.

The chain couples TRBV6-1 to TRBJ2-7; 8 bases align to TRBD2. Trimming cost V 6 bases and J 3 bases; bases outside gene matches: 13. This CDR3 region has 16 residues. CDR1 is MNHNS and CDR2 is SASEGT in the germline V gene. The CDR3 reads CASSRRAGVPNYEQYF. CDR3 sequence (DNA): TGTGCCAGCAGCCGACGAGCGGGAGTGCCTAACTACGAGCAGTACTTC.

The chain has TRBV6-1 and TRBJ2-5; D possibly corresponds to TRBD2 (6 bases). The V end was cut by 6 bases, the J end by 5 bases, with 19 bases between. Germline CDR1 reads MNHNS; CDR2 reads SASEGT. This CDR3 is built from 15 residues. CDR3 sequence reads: CASRHDVGSRETQYF. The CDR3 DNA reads TGTGCCAGCAGACATGATGTCGGGAGCCGGGAGACCCAGTACTTC.

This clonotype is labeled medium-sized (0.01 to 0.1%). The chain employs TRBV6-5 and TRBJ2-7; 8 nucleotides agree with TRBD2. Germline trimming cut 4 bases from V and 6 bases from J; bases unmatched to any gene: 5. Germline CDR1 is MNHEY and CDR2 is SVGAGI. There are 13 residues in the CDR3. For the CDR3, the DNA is TGTGCCAGCAGTTCAGCGGGGGTAGGCGAGCAGTACTTC. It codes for CASSSAGVGEQYF.

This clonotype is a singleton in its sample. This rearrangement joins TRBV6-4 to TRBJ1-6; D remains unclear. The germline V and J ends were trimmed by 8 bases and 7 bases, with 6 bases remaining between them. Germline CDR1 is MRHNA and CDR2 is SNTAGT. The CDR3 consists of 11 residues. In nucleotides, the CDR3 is TGTGCCAGCCGATCGAATTCACCCCTCCACTTT. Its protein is CASRSNSPLHF.

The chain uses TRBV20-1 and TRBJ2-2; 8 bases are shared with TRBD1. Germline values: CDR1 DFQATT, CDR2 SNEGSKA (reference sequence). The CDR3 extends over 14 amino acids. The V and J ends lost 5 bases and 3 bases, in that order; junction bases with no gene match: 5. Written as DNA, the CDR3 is TGCAGTGCTGCAGGGGGCTGGGACACCGGGGAGCTGTTTTTT. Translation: CSAAGGWDTGELFF.

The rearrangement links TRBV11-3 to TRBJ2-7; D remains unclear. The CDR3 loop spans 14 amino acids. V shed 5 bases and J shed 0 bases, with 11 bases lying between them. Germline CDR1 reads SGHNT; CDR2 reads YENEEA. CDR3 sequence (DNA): TGTGCCAGCAGCCGCGGCGCCAGCTCCTACGAGCAGTACTTC. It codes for CASSRGASSYEQYF. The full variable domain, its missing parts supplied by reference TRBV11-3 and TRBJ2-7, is EAGVVQSPRYKIIEKKQPVAFWCNPISGHNTLYWYLQNLGQGPELLIRYENEEAVDDSQLPKDRFSAERLKGVDSTLKIQPAELGDSAVYLCASSRGASSYEQYFGPGTRLTVT.

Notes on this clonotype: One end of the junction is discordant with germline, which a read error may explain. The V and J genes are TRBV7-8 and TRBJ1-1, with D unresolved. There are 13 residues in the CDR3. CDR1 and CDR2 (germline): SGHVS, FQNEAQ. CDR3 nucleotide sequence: TGTGCCAGCAGGACACAGATAAACACTGAAGCTCTCTTT. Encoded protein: CASRTQINTEALF.

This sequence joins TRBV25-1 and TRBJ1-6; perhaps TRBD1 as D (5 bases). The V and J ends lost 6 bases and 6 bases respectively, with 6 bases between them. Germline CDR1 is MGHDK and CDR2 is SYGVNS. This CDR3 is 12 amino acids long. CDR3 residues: CASRGVNSPLHF. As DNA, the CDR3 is TGTGCCAGCAGGGGGGTTAATTCACCCCTCCACTTT.